The rows below give T cell receptor beta chains drawn from one sample of a study of OX40 agonist ivuxolimab in advanced cancers. Sequencing was performed with immunoSEQ multiplex PCR; in TCRdb, only in-frame clones are kept and a portion is missing. Of approximately 89,000 clones listed, roughly 90% were seen once; the top ten hold roughly 2.1%. The specimen was CD4+ or CD8+ T cells sorted from blood, collected in a trial of the OX40 agonist ivuxolimab. The receptors stem from an adult with an advanced solid tumor such as melanoma, head and neck, liver or kidney cancer. The CDR3 runs from the conserved cysteine through the conserved F or W. D genes are given only for firm matches. Clone size, where shown, is once, few, many, or a class for clones that have expanded.

j_call | clone_size | d_call | v_call | cdr3_aa | cdr3_nt
TRBJ1-6 | . | . | TRBV7-9 | CASSQDTDNSPLHF | TGTGCCAGCAGCCAGGACACGGATAATTCACCCCTCCACTTT
TRBJ1-2 | . | . | TRBV18 | CASSLKGGGPYGYTF | TGTGCCAGCTCCCTAAAAGGCGGGGGACCCTATGGCTACACCTTC
TRBJ1-1 | . | TRBD1 | TRBV27 | CASSSIQDRSEAFF | TGTGCCAGCAGTTCCATCCAGGACAGGTCTGAAGCTTTCTTT
TRBJ2-4 | . | . | TRBV27 | CASSEQLLAKNIQYF | TGTGCCAGCAGTGAACAGTTACTAGCCAAAAACATTCAGTACTTC
TRBJ2-3 | . | . | TRBV5-4 | CASSLSADSDTQYF | TGTGCCAGCAGCTTGTCTGCGGACTCAGATACGCAGTATTTT
TRBJ2-7 | . | TRBD2 | TRBV6-5 | CASSYWAGAPYEQYF | TGTGCCAGCAGTTACTGGGCGGGAGCACCCTACGAGCAGTACTTC
TRBJ1-3 | few | . | TRBV7-2 | CASSYGNTIYF | TGTGCCAGCAGCTATGGAAACACCATATATTTT
TRBJ2-5 | . | . | TRBV6-6 | CANAGTMNPETQYF | TGTGCCAATGCCGGGACAATGAACCCGGAGACCCAGTACTTC
TRBJ2-6 | few | . | TRBV28 | CASRGANVLTF | TGTGCCAGCCGGGGGGCCAACGTCCTGACTTTC
TRBJ1-2 | . | TRBD1 | TRBV5-1 | CASSLRTGGFGYTF | TGCGCCAGCAGCTTGAGGACAGGGGGCTTTGGCTACACCTTC
TRBJ2-7 | . | TRBD1 | TRBV10-3 | CAIRTGGSYEQYF | TGTGCCATCAGGACAGGGGGCAGCTACGAGCAGTACTTC
TRBJ1-3 | . | . | TRBV7-2 | CASSSFQGNTIYF | TGTGCCAGCAGCTCATTTCAGGGAAACACCATATATTTT
TRBJ1-2 | . | TRBD1 | TRBV2 | CASSETMATGGRYGYTF | TGTGCCAGCAGTGAAACCATGGCGACAGGGGGTCGCTATGGCTACACCTTC
TRBJ2-2 | . | TRBD1 | TRBV7-9 | CASSPSRGPATTGELFF | TGTGCCAGCAGCCCCTCCAGGGGGCCGGCGACCACCGGGGAGCTGTTTTTT
TRBJ1-5 | . | . | TRBV7-2 | CASSFARNQPQHF | TGTGCCAGCAGCTTCGCGCGCAATCAGCCCCAGCATTTT
TRBJ1-3 | . | TRBD1 | TRBV6-1 | CASSEQGARGNTIYF | TGTGCCAGCAGTGAACAGGGGGCTCGCGGAAACACCATATATTTT
TRBJ2-7 | . | TRBD1 | TRBV5-1 | CASSLEGQRSYEQYF | TGCGCCAGCAGCTTGGAGGGACAGCGATCCTACGAGCAGTACTTC
TRBJ1-5 | . | TRBD1 | TRBV19 | CASMGTGAQPQHF | TGTGCCAGTATGGGGACAGGCGCTCAGCCCCAGCATTTT
TRBJ1-2 | . | . | TRBV7-2 | CASTPRARGDGYTF | TGTGCCAGCACCCCCAGGGCCCGGGGAGATGGCTACACCTTC
TRBJ2-7 | . | . | TRBV27 | CASSLFPGGPYEQYF | TGTGCCAGCAGTTTATTCCCCGGGGGCCCCTACGAGCAGTACTTC
TRBJ1-5 | . | . | TRBV19 | CASIRTGQGRGNSNQPQHF | TGTGCCAGTATAAGGACGGGGCAGGGAAGAGGTAATAGCAATCAGCCCCAGCATTTT
TRBJ1-2 | few | . | TRBV2 | CATREGLNYGYTF | TGTGCCACACGAGAGGGGCTGAACTATGGCTACACCTTC
TRBJ1-3 | . | . | TRBV2 | CASIEMVSGNTIYF | TGTGCCAGCATTGAGATGGTCTCCGGAAACACCATATATTTT
TRBJ1-1 | . | . | TRBV28 | CASSLHKRRTLKGGHTEAFF | TGTGCCAGCAGTTTGCACAAGAGACGAACACTGAAGGGGGGCCACACTGAAGCTTTCTTT
TRBJ2-1 | . | . | TRBV28 | CASTLALADEQFF | TGTGCCAGCACTCTTGCCTTAGCAGATGAGCAGTTCTTC
TRBJ2-1 | . | . | TRBV7-9 | CASSFSGSGGNEQFF | TGTGCCAGCAGCTTCAGCGGATCAGGGGGGAATGAGCAGTTCTTC
TRBJ1-5 | . | TRBD1 | TRBV5-1 | CASSRGDSPNQPQHF | TGCGCCAGCAGCCGGGGGGACAGCCCTAATCAGCCCCAGCATTTT
TRBJ1-1 | . | TRBD1 | TRBV5-1 | CASSGAGGLAFF | TGCGCCAGCAGCGGGGCAGGGGGTTTAGCTTTCTTT
TRBJ2-2 | . | TRBD2 | TRBV9 | CASSVGYPREGWTGELFF | TGTGCCAGCAGCGTAGGATACCCGCGGGAGGGTTGGACCGGGGAGCTGTTTTTT
TRBJ2-2 | . | . | TRBV7-8 | CASRILATNTGELFF | TGTGCCAGCCGTATCCTGGCCACGAACACCGGGGAGCTGTTTTTT
TRBJ1-2 | once | . | TRBV16 | CASSQSMQGRSNYGYTF | TGTGCCAGCAGCCAATCAATGCAGGGGAGGAGCAACTATGGCTACACCTTC
TRBJ2-2 | once | TRBD1 | TRBV5-4 | CASSLDRGQTGELFF | TGTGCCAGCAGCTTGGACAGGGGGCAGACCGGGGAGCTGTTTTTT
TRBJ1-1 | . | . | TRBV10-1 | CASSGQVNTEAFF | TGCGCCAGCAGTGGGCAGGTGAACACTGAAGCTTTCTTT
TRBJ2-3 | . | . | TRBV4-2 | CASSQKDEITNTQYF | TGTGCCAGCAGCCAAAAGGACGAGATTACGAATACGCAGTATTTT
TRBJ2-7 | . | . | TRBV6-5 | CASSYSIGTKTYEQYF | TGTGCCAGCAGTTACTCGATTGGGACAAAGACCTACGAGCAGTACTTC
TRBJ2-1 | once | . | TRBV19 | CASTGGWGVFF | TGTGCCAGTACCGGCGGTTGGGGAGTGTTCTTC
TRBJ1-4 | . | . | TRBV30 | CAWSYLTEKLFF | TGTGCCTGGAGCTACCTGACTGAAAAACTGTTTTTT
TRBJ1-5 | . | . | TRBV6-1 | CASSGTASHSNQPQHF | TGTGCCAGCAGTGGGACGGCATCCCATAGCAATCAGCCCCAGCATTTT
TRBJ2-7 | . | . | TRBV27 | CASSFGTQRSYEQYF | TGTGCCAGCAGTTTCGGGACCCAGAGGTCCTACGAGCAGTACTTC
TRBJ2-5 | . | TRBD2 | TRBV7-8 | CASSLLAGELETQYF | TGTGCCAGCAGCTTACTAGCGGGAGAATTAGAGACCCAGTACTTC
TRBJ2-1 | . | . | TRBV11-2 | CATSWQPDYNEQFF | TGTGCCACCAGCTGGCAACCCGATTACAATGAGCAGTTCTTC
TRBJ2-7 | . | TRBD1 | TRBV5-1 | CASSFLGQGGTYEQYF | TGCGCCAGCAGCTTTTTGGGACAGGGGGGGACCTACGAGCAGTACTTC
TRBJ2-7 | . | . | TRBV5-1 | CASTPGVGAFEQYF | TGCGCCAGCACCCCGGGGGTGGGTGCCTTCGAGCAGTACTTC
TRBJ2-1 | . | . | TRBV9 | CASSVVARPTGGEQFF | TGTGCCAGCAGCGTAGTGGCGCGTCCCACAGGCGGTGAGCAGTTCTTC